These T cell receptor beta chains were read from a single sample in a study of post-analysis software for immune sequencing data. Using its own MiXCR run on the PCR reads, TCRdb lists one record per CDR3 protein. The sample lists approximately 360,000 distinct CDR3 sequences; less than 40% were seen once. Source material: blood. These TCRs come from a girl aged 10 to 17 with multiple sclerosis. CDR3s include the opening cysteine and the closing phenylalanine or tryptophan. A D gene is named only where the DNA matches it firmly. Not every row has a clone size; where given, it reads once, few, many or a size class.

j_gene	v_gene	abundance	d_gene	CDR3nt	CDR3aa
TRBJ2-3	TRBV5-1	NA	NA	TGCGCCAGCAGCTTGGCCATCACCGCAGATACGCAGTATTTT	CASSLAITADTQYF
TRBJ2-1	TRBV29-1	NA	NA	TGCAGCGTCGTGCGGGGTCTGAGCTCCTACAATGAGCAGTTCTTC	CSVVRGLSSYNEQFF
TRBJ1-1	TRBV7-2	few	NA	TGTGCCAGCAGCTCCCAGGGGTACACTGAAGCTTTCTTT	CASSSQGYTEAFF
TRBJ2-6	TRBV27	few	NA	TGTGCCAGCAGTCTGACCGGGCTTACTGGGGCCAACGTCCTGACTTTC	CASSLTGLTGANVLTF
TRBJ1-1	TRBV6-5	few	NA	TGTGCCAGCGGTAGCATTTGGCAAAACACTGAAGCTTTCTTT	CASGSIWQNTEAFF
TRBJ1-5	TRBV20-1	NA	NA	TGCAGTGCGTTGACAGCCCGTAGCAATCAGCCCCAGCATTTT	CSALTARSNQPQHF
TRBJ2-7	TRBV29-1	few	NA	TGCAGCGTTGGCGGGGAACACTACGAGCAGTACTTC	CSVGGEHYEQYF
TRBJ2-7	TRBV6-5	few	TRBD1	TGTGCCAGCAGTAGGGACAGGGCTAGCCACGAGCAGTACTTC	CASSRDRASHEQYF
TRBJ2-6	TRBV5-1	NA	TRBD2	TGCGCCAGCAGCTCGACTAGCGGGGGAACCTCTGGGGCCAACGTCCTGACTTTC	CASSSTSGGTSGANVLTF
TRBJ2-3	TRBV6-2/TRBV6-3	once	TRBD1	TGTGCCAGCAGTCCCCGGGACAGGAACCCTAAAAATGCGCAGTATTTT	CASSPRDRNPKNAQYF
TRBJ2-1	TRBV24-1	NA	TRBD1	TGTGCCACCTCCAACCGGGACAGATTATACAATGAGCAGTTCTTC	CATSNRDRLYNEQFF
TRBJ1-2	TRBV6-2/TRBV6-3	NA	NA	TGTGCCAGCGGATTACGGGACGGCTATGGCTACACCTTC	CASGLRDGYGYTF
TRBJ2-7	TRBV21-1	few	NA	TGTGCCAGCAGGTACCTCAGGGGGGAAAGATACGAGCAGTACTTC	CASRYLRGERYEQYF
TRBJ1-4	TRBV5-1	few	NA	TGCGCCAGCAGCTTGGGGTCCAAGAACCTTAATGAAAAACTGTTTTTT	CASSLGSKNLNEKLFF
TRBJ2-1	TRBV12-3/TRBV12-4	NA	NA	TGTGCCAGCAGTTTAAGTGGGGCTCGCTACAATGAGCAGTTCTTC	CASSLSGARYNEQFF
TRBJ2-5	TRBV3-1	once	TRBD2	TGTGTCAGCAGCCAAGACCCGCTAGCGGGGGAGACCCAGTACTTC	CVSSQDPLAGETQYF
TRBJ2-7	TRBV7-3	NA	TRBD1	TGTGCCAGCAGCCCCGGGACAGGGGAGAGCGAGCAGTACTTC	CASSPGTGESEQYF
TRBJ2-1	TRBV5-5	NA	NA	TGTGCCAGCAGCTTGGCGACGGTCAACTATCCCTACAATGAGCAGTTCTTC	CASSLATVNYPYNEQFF
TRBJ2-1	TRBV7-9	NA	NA	TGTGCCAGCAGCTTACCGGAGCCTATCCCGTTCTTC	CASSLPEPIPFF
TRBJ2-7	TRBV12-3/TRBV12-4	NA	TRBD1	TGTGCCAGCAAACCCGGGACAGGGGTTTACGAGCAGTACTTC	CASKPGTGVYEQYF
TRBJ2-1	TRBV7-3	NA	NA	TGTGCCAGCAGCTTAAAAGGGGGGAGGACCCACGAGGATGAGCAGTTCTTC	CASSLKGGRTHEDEQFF
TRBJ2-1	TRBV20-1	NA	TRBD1	TGCAGTGCTCGACAGGGCAATGAGCAGTTCTTC	CSARQGNEQFF
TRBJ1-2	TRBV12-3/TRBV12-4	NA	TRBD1	TGTGCCAGCAGCAACAATGGACAGGGTGGGGGCTACACCTTC	CASSNNGQGGGYTF
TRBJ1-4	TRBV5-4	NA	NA	TGTGCCAGCAGCTTGTCGGGACTGGGGGCAACTAATGAAAAACTGTTTTTT	CASSLSGLGATNEKLFF
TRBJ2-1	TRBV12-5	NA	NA	TGTGCTAGTGGTTCGCCGGGGTTCCTAAGGTCCTACAATGAGCAGTTCTTC	CASGSPGFLRSYNEQFF
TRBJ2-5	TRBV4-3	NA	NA	TGCGCCAGCAGCCCCGGACACCGAGAGACCCAGTACTTC	CASSPGHRETQYF
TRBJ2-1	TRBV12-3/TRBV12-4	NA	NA	TGTGCCAGCAGTTTAGAGCAGGGGTGGGACGAGCAGTTCTTC	CASSLEQGWDEQFF
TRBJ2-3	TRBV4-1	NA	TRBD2	TGCGCCAGTAGCTTCCGACTAGCGGGGGGGCCAAGGAAGGATACGCAGTATTTT	CASSFRLAGGPRKDTQYF
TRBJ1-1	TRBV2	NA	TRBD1	TGTGCCAGCAGCCGACAGGGGTTAGCTGAAGCTTTCTTT	CASSRQGLAEAFF
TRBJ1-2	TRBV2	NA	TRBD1	TGTGCCAGCAGGAACAGGGGGGCCGGCTATGGCTACACCTTC	CASRNRGAGYGYTF
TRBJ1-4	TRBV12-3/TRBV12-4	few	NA	TGTGCCAGCACCAAAAACGGAGGACTGTTTTTT	CASTKNGGLFF
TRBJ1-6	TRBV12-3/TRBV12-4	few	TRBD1	TGTGCCAGCAGACAGGGACAGAATAATTCACCCCTCCACTTT	CASRQGQNNSPLHF
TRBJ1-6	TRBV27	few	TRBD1	TGTGCCGCTAAATCCGGGACAGTAAATTCACCCCTCCACTTT	CAAKSGTVNSPLHF
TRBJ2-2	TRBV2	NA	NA	TGTGCCAGCAGTGGGAGTCTCGTGGGAACAGATTTCACCGGGGAGCTGTTTTTT	CASSGSLVGTDFTGELFF
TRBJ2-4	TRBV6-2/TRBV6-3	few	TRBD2	TGTGCCAGCAGTTCCAGGACTAGCGGGGGGGCCCTCATTCAGTACTTC	CASSSRTSGGALIQYF
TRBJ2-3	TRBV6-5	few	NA	TGTGCCAGCAGTTACTCGAGATCGAGCGTTATGGTAACAGATACGCAGTATTTT	CASSYSRSSVMVTDTQYF
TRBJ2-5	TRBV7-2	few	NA	TGTGCCAGCAGCCAATTGGGCAGGGCCCCGGGGAAGACCCAGTACTTC	CASSQLGRAPGKTQYF
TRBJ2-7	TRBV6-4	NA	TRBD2	TGTGCCAGCAGTTCCTATAGCGGGGAGGAGTACGAGCAGTACTTC	CASSSYSGEEYEQYF
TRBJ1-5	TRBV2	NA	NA	TGTGCCAGCAGTGTCAATCAGCCCCAGCATTTT	CASSVNQPQHF
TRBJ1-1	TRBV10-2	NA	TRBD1	TGCGCCAGCAGTGCCTGGACAGGGGGCATTGAAGCTTTCTTT	CASSAWTGGIEAFF
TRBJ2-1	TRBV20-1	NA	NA	TGCAGTGCTAGACTGGGCGGGGGCTATTACAATGAGCAGTTCTTC	CSARLGGGYYNEQFF
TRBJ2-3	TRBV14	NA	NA	TGTGCCAGCAGCCAAGAAGAACTAGTCTCCGATACGCAGTATTTT	CASSQEELVSDTQYF
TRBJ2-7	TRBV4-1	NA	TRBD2	TGCGCCAGCAGCCGGCTGGGACTAGGGAATTTCTACGAGCAGTACTTC	CASSRLGLGNFYEQYF
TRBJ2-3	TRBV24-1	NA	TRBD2	TGTGCCACCAGGGATTTCCCGGGGGGAACGCAGTATTTT	CATRDFPGGTQYF
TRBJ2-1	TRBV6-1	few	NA	TGTGCCACCAAGAGAGACAATGAGCAGTTCTTC	CATKRDNEQFF
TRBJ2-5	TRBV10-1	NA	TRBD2	TGCGCCAGCAGTGAGGGACGGACTAGCGGGGGATACCAAGAGACCCAGTACTTC	CASSEGRTSGGYQETQYF
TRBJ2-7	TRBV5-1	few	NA	TGCGCCAGCAGCTTAACGACTGGGGTCTACGAGCAGTACTTC	CASSLTTGVYEQYF
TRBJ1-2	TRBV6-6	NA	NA	TGTGCCAGCGGAGGCAGGGTGTTCACTGGCTACACCTTC	CASGGRVFTGYTF
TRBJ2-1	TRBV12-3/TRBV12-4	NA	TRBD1	TGTGCCAGCAGCCCCGACAGGGGGGGGGACAATGAGCAGTTCTTC	CASSPDRGGDNEQFF
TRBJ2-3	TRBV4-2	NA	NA	TGTGCCAGCAGCCAAGAAAGTCAGGGCGCAGATACGCAGTATTTT	CASSQESQGADTQYF
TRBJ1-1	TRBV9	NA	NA	TGTGCCAGCAGCCTCCGATCGGGGGGTACCACTGAAGCTTTCTTT	CASSLRSGGTTEAFF
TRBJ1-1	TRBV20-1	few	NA	TGCAGTGCTAGAGATAACCTGAACACTGAAGCTTTCTTT	CSARDNLNTEAFF
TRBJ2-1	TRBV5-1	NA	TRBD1	TGCGCCAGCAGCTCGGACAGGGCTGAGCAGTTCTTC	CASSSDRAEQFF
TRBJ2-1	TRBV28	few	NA	TGTGCCAGCAGCGTAGACTCGCCGGATGAGCAGTTCTTC	CASSVDSPDEQFF
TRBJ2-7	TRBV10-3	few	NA	TGTGCCATCAGTGAGAGGAGGGAGCAGTACTTC	CAISERREQYF
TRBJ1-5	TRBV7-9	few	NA	TGTGCCAGCAGCTTAGTATCCGGCGGGGCGGCTCAGCCCCAGCATTTT	CASSLVSGGAAQPQHF
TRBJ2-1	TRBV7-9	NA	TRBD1	TGTGCCAGCAGCCGGGACAGCTCCTACAATGAGCAGTTCTTC	CASSRDSSYNEQFF
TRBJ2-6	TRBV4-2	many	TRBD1	TGTGCCAGCAGCCAAGAAACAGGGGATGGGGCCAACGTCCTGACTTTC	CASSQETGDGANVLTF
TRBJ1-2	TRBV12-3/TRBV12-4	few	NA	TGTGCCAGCAGTTTAGGAGGGATTAACTATGGCTACACCTTC	CASSLGGINYGYTF
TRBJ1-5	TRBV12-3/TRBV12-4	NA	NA	TGTGCCAGCAGTTGGGGGTTAGGGGGGCTCCCCGGCGGACAGCCCCAGCATTTT	CASSWGLGGLPGGQPQHF